This T cell receptor (beta chain) was identified during a study of blood T cell repertoires in COVID-19. Study details: Acute-phase and convalescent COVID-19 samples originated in the United States, Italy and Spain. The analysed material was cDNA or gDNA that came from T cells, B-cell-depleted T cells, or PBMCs.

Using immunoSEQ multiplex PCR, the repertoire was profiled, and TCRdb retains in-frame clones only, with some absent. This sample carries approximately 170,000 clones, around four fifths of them seen once, and the ten largest clones take around 8%. Germline V lookup: CDR1 MDHEN, CDR2 SYDVKM. This CDR3 is built from 15 residues. V was pared by 6 bases and J by 5 bases, with 5 bases of the junction left unmatched. Seattle's cohort entered during active infection and was followed longitudinally. Sequenced sample: peripheral blood. The V gene is TRBV28, the J gene TRBJ2-3; 13 nucleotides match TRBD2. This clonotype was obtained from a woman in her 70s with COVID-19, enrolled during active disease. The CDR3 nucleotides read TGTGCCAGCAGGACTAGCGGGAGGCTCGGAGATACGCAGTATTTT. This sequence encodes CASRTSGRLGDTQYF.